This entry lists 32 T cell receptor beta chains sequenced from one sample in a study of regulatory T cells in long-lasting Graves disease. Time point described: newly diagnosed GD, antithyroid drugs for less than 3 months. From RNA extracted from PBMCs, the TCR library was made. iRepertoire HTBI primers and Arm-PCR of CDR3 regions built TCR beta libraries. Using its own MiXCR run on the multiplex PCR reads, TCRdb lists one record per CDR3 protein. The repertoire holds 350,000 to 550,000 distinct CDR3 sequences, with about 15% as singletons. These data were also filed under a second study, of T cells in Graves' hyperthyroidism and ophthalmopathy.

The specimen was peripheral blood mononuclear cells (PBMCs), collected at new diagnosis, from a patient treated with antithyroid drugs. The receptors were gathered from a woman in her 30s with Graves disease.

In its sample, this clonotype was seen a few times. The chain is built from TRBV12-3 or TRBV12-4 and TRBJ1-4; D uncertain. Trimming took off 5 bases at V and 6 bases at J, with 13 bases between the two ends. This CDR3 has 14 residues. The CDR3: CASSGWAGDEKLFF. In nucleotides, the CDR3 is TGTGCCAGCAGTGGGTGGGCCGGGGATGAAAAACTGTTTTTT.

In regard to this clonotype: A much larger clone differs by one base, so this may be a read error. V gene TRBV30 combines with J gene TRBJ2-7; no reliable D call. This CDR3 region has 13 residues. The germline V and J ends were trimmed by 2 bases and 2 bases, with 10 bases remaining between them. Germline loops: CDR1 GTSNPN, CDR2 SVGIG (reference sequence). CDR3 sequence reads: CAWSPDLAYEQYF. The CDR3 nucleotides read TGTGCCTGGAGTCCCGACCTCGCCTACGAGCAGTACTTC.

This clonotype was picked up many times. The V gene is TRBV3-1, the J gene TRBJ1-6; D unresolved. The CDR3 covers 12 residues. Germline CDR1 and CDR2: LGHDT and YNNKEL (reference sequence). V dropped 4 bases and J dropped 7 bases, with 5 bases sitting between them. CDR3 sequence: CASSLQNSPLHF. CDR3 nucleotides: TGTGCCAGCAGCCTCCAAAATTCACCCCTCCACTTT.

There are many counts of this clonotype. The CDR3 sequence: CASSLASRVRNTEAFF. DNA of the CDR3: TGCGCCAGCAGCTTGGCCAGTCGGGTACGGAACACTGAAGCTTTCTTT. The genes are TRBV5-1 and TRBJ1-1; D uncertain. CDR3 length: 16 amino acids. Looked up from germline, CDR1 is SGHRS and CDR2 is YFSETQ. The ends were cut back, 0 bases at V and 1 base at J, with 13 bases in the middle.

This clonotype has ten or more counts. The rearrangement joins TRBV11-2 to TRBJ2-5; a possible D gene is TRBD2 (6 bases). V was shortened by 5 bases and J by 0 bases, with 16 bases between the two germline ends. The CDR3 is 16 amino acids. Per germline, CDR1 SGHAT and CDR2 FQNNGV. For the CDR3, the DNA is TGTGCCAGCAGCGGTAGTAGGACTATGTACCAAGAGACCCAGTACTTC. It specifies CASSGSRTMYQETQYF.

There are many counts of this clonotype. The CDR3 sequence: CASSYLGQYSGANVLTF. In DNA form, the CDR3 reads TGTGCCAGCAGTTACCTGGGACAGTACTCTGGGGCCAACGTCCTGACTTTC. The gene calls are TRBV6-2 or TRBV6-3 and TRBJ2-6, with 7 bases identical to TRBD1. Germline assignment: CDR1 MNHEY and CDR2 SVGEGT. CDR3 length equals 17 residues. The trim removed 2 bases at V and 0 bases at J, leaving 4 bases unmatched.

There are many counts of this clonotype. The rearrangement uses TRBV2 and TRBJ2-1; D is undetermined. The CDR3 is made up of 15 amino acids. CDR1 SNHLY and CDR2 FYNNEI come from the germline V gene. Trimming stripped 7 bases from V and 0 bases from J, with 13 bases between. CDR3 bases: TGTGCCAGCACCCCGTCTGAGAGCTCCTACAATGAGCAGTTCTTC. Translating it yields CASTPSESSYNEQFF.

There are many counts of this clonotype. CDR3 DNA: TGTGCCAGCCCCGACGACAGGGGGCGAACCTCTGAAGCTTTCTTT. Encoded protein: CASPDDRGRTSEAFF. The chain employs TRBV28 and TRBJ1-1; 10 positions agree with TRBD1. V lost 8 bases and J lost 6; bases outside the gene matches: 12. CDR3 size: 15 residues. CDR1 and CDR2 (germline): MDHEN, SYDVKM. The full variable domain, in which reference TRBV28 and TRBJ1-1 provide the parts outside the CDR3, is DVKVTQSSRYLVKRTGEKVFLECVQDMDHENMFWYRQDPGLGLRLIYFSYDVKMKEKGDIPEGYSVSREKKERFSLILESASTNQTSMYLCASPDDRGRTSEAFFGQGTRLTVV.

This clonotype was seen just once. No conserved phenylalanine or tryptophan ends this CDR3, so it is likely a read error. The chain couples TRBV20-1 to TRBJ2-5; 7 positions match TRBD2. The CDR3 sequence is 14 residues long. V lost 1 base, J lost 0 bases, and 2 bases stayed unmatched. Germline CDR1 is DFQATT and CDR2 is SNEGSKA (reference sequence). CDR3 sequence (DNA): TGCAGTGCTAGAGCCGGGGGGTACCAAGAGACCCAGTACTCC. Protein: CSARAGGYQETQYS.

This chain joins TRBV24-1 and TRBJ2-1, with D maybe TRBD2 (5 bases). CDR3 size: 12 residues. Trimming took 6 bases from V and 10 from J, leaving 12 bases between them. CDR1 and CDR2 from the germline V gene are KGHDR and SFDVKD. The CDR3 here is CATSLLSGEQFF. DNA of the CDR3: TGTGCCACCAGTCTTCTGAGCGGCGAGCAGTTCTTC.

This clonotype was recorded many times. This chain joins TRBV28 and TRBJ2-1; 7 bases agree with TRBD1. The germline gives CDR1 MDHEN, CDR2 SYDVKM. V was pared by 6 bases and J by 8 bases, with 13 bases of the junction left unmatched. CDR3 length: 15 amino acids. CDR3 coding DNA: TGTGCCAGCAGCCCTGGGACAGCCGTTGGCGATGAGCAGTTCTTC. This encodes CASSPGTAVGDEQFF.

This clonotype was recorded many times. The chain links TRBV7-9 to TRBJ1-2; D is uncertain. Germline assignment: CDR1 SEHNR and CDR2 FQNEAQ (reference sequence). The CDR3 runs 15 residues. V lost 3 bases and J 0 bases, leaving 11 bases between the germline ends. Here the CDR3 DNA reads TGTGCCAGCAGCTTCGGAGGGCTACCTAACTATGGCTACACCTTC. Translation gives CASSFGGLPNYGYTF. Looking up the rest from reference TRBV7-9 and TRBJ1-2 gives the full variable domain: DTGVSQNPRHKITKRGQNVTFRCDPISEHNRLYWYRQTLGQGPEFLTYFQNEAQLEKSRLLSDRFSAERPKGSFSTLEIQRTEQGDSAMYLCASSFGGLPNYGYTFGSGTRLTVV.

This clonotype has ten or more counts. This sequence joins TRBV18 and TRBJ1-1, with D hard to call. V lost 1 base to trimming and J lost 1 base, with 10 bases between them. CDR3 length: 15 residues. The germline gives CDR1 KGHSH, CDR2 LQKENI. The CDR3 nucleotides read TGTGCCAGCTCACCACTCCGCGACAAGAACACTGAAGCTTTCTTT. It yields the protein CASSPLRDKNTEAFF.

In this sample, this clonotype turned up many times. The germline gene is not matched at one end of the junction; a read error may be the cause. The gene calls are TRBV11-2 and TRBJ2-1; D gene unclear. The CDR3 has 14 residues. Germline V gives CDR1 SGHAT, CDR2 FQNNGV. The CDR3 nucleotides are TGTGCCAGCAGTTTAGAATTAGCCTACAATGAGCAGTTCTTC. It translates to CASSLELAYNEQFF.

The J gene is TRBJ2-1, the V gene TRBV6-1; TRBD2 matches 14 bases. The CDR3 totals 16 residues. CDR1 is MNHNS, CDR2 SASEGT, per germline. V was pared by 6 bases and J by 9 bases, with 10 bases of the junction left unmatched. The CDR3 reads CASRGQGLAGVGEQFF. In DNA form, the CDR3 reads TGTGCCAGCAGGGGACAGGGACTAGCGGGAGTTGGTGAGCAGTTCTTC.

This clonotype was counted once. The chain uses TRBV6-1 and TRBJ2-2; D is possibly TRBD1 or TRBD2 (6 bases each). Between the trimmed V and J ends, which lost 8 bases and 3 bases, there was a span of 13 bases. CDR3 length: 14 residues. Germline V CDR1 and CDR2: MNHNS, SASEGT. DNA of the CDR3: TGTGCCAGCTCACCCCGGGGGCACACCGGGGAGCTGTTTTTT. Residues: CASSPRGHTGELFF.

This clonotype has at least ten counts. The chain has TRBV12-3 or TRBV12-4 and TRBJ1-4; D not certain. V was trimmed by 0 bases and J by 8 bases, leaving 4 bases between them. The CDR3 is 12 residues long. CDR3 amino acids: CASSLAKEKLFF. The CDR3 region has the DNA TGTGCCAGCAGTTTAGCGAAGGAAAAACTGTTTTTT.

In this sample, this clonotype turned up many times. The DNA for the CDR3 is TGTGCCAGCAGTGATTCCCGCGGGAGGGGGCAGTTCTTC. As protein: CASSDSRGRGQFF. V and J are TRBV6-2 or TRBV6-3 and TRBJ2-1; 9 nucleotides agree with TRBD2. J lost 12 bases, V lost 5 bases, and 8 bases had no gene match. Germline loops: CDR1 MNHEY, CDR2 SVGEGT. The CDR3 covers 13 residues.

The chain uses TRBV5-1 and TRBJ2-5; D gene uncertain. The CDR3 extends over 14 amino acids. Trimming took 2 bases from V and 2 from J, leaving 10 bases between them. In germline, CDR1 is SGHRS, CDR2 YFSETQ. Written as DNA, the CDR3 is TGCGCCAGCAGCTTAGTGACTTTTCAAGAGACCCAGTACTTC. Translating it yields CASSLVTFQETQYF.

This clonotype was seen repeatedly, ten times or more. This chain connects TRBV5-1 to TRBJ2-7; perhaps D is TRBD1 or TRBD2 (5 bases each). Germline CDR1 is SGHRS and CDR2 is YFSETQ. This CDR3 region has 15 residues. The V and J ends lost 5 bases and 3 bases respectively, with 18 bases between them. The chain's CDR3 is CASRGDGGPHYEQYF. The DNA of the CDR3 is TGCGCCAGCAGGGGGGACGGTGGCCCTCACTACGAGCAGTACTTC. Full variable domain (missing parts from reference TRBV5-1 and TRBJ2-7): KAGVTQTPRYLIKTRGQQVTLSCSPISGHRSVSWYQQTPGQGLQFLFEYFSETQRNKGNFPGRFSGRQFSNSRSEMNVSTLELGDSALYLCASRGDGGPHYEQYFGPGTRLTVT.

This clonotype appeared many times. The CDR3 protein is CASSDGSPTNEKLFF. DNA of the CDR3: TGTGCCAGCAGTGACGGCAGCCCCACTAATGAAAAACTGTTTTTT. The V call is TRBV6-2 or TRBV6-3, the J call TRBJ1-4; D remains unclear. Trimming removed 5 bases at V and 2 bases at J, with 12 bases between. CDR1 is MNHEY and CDR2 is SVGEGT in the germline V gene. The CDR3 consists of 15 residues.

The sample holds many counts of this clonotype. Written as DNA, the CDR3 is TGTGCCAGCAGCCAGGTCAGACAAGAGACCCAGTACTTC. This encodes CASSQVRQETQYF. The chain employs TRBV3-1 and TRBJ2-5; D is unresolved. The germline CDR1 and CDR2 sequences are LGHDT and YNNKEL (reference sequence). Trimming removed 3 bases from V and 2 bases from J, with 7 bases in between. This CDR3 spans 13 amino acids.

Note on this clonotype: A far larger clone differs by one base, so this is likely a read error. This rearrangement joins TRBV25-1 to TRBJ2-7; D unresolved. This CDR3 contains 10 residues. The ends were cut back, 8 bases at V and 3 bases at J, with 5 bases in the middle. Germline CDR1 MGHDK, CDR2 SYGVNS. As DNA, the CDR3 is TGTGCCAGCGGGAACTACGAGCAGTACTTC. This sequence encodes CASGNYEQYF.

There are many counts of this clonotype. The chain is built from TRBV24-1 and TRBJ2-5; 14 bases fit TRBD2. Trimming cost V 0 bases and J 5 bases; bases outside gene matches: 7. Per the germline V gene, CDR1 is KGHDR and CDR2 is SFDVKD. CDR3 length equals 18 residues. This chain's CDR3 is CATSDLQGTSGSRETQYF. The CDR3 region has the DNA TGTGCCACCAGTGATTTGCAGGGGACTAGCGGGAGCCGGGAGACCCAGTACTTC.

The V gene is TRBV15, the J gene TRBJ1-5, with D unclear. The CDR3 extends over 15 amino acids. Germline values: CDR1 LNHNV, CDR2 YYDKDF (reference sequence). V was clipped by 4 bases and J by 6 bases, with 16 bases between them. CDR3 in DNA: TGTGCCACCAGCAATATGGCGGGGAATATTCAGCCCCAGCATTTT. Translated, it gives CATSNMAGNIQPQHF.

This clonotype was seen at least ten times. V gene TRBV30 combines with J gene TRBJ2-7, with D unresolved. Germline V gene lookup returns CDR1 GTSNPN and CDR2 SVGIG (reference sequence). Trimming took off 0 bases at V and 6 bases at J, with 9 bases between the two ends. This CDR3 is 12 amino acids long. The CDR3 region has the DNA TGTGCCTGGAGTGTGGGATTCGGCGAGCAGTACTTC. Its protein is CAWSVGFGEQYF.

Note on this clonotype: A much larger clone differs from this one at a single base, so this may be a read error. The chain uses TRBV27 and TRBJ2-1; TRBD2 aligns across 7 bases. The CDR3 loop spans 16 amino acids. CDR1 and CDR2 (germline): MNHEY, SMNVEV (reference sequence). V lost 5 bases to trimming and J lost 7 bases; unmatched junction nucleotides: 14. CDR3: CASSDTGGGNLNEQFF. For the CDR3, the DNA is TGTGCCAGCAGTGATACGGGAGGCGGGAACTTAAATGAGCAGTTCTTC.

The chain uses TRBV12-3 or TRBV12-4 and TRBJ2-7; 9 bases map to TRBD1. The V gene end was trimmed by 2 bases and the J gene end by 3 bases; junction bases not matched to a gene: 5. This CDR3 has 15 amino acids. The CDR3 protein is CASSLIGTGSYEQYF. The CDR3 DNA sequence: TGTGCCAGCAGTTTAATAGGGACAGGGAGCTACGAGCAGTACTTC.

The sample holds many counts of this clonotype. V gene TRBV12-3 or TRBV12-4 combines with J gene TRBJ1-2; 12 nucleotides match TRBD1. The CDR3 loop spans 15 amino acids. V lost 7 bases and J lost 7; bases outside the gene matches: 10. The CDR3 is CASIFSGQGAFGYTF. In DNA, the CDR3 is TGTGCCAGCATCTTCTCGGGACAGGGGGCTTTTGGCTACACCTTC.

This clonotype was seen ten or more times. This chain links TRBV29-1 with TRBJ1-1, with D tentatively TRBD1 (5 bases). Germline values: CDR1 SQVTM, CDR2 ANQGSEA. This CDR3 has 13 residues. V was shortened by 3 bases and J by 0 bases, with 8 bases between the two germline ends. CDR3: CSVEAGLNTEAFF. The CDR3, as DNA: TGCAGCGTTGAGGCAGGGCTGAACACTGAAGCTTTCTTT.

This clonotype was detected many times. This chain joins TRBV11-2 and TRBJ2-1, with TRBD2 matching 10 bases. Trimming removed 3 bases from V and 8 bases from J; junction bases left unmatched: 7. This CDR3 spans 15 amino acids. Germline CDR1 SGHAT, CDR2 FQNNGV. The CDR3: CASSLGTSEGDEQFF. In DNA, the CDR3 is TGTGCCAGCAGCTTGGGGACTAGCGAGGGGGATGAGCAGTTCTTC.

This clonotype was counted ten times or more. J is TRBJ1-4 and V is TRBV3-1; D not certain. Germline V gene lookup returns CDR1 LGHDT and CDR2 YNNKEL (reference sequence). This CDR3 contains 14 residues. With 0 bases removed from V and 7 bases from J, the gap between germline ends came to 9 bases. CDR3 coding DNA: TGTGCCAGCAGCCAAGATTGGCGGGGTGAAAAACTGTTTTTT. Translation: CASSQDWRGEKLFF.